The clone carrying this T cell receptor beta chain was observed at least ten times. J gave up 4 bases and V 5 bases, and 9 bases lay outside the gene matches. CDR1 and CDR2 (germline): SEHNR, FQNEAQ (reference sequence). The CDR3 contains 17 residues. The entry originates in a study of T cells in Graves' hyperthyroidism and ophthalmopathy. The TCR beta CDR3 regions underwent amplification using RNA transcripts as the source. RT-PCR in the first round (using the HTBI primer set) targeted the TCR CDR3. Via MiXCR, TCRdb re-called the multiplex PCR reads, giving one row per CDR3 protein. This sample has fewer than 600,000 distinct CDR3 sequences; under 15% occur once, and the top ten carry 15% to 20%. Stable Graves' hyperthyroidism denoted no ophthalmopathy progression over 18 months.

The rearrangement links TRBV7-9 to TRBJ2-5; 14 bases line up with TRBD2. This clonotype was obtained from a woman aged 18-29 years with Graves' hyperthyroidism. Sequenced: blood. CDR3 sequence (DNA): TGTGCCAGCAGCCCGGCCTCCGGGACTAGCGGGAGAGAGACCCAGTACTTC. Translating it yields CASSPASGTSGRETQYF.